This T cell receptor (beta chain) was profiled in a study of OX40 agonist ivuxolimab in advanced cancers. Study context: In this cohort, patients received ivuxolimab, an agonistic anti-OX40 (CD134) antibody. Partial responses, seen in three patients, involved one hepatocellular carcinoma and two cutaneous melanomas.

The CDR3 loop spans 13 amino acids. The V and J ends lost 4 bases and 7 bases respectively, with 14 bases between them. Germline V CDR1 and CDR2: SGDLS, YYNGEE. Autoimmune disease history or systemic immunosuppression led to patient exclusion. Profiling relied on immunoSEQ multiplex PCR, and the TCRdb table lists in-frame clones only, not all of them. The sample has roughly 75,000 clones, around four fifths seen once. The sequencing used CD4+ or CD8+ T cells sorted from blood, collected in a trial of the OX40 agonist ivuxolimab. The receptor comes from an adult with an advanced solid tumor such as melanoma, head and neck, liver or kidney cancer. The chain combines TRBV9 with TRBJ1-2; tentative D call: TRBD1 (6 bases). CDR3 amino acids: CASSPGDRIGYTF. CDR3 in DNA: TGTGCCAGCAGCCCCGGTGACAGGATTGGCTACACCTTC.